One sample yielded the 22 T cell receptor beta chains listed below, sequenced in a study of T cells in Graves' hyperthyroidism and ophthalmopathy. Using RNA transcripts as the source, TCR beta CDR3 regions were amplified. An initial round of RT-PCR targeting the TCR CDR3 relied on the HTBI primer set. TCRdb re-derived calls from the multiplex PCR reads in MiXCR, one entry per CDR3 protein. The data contain more than 600,000 distinct CDR3 sequences, around 15% of them singletons. The sequenced material came from blood. The source of these receptors is a man aged 18 to 29 with Graves' hyperthyroidism.

This clonotype was detected ten times or more. The chain joins TRBV27 to TRBJ2-5; a weak D match, TRBD1 (6 bases). V lost 1 base and J lost 3, with 12 bases in between. The CDR3 runs 15 residues. Germline-derived CDR1 and CDR2 are MNHEY and SMNVEV (reference sequence). The CDR3 bases are TGTGCCAGCAGTTTATTTGTAGGACAGAAAGAGACCCAGTACTTC. Translation gives CASSLFVGQKETQYF.

This rearrangement joins TRBV30 to TRBJ2-5; TRBD2 matches at 9 bases. V lost 5 bases to trimming and J lost 2 bases; unmatched junction nucleotides: 15. The CDR3 contains 17 residues. CDR1 and CDR2 from the germline V gene are GTSNPN and SVGIG (reference sequence). In DNA, the CDR3 is TGTGCCTGGGGGGGATTTTTAGCGGGAGCCGTACAAGAGACCCAGTACTTC. This gives the protein CAWGGFLAGAVQETQYF.

In this sample, this clonotype turned up a few times. The chain recombines TRBV7-2 with TRBJ2-2; 9 bases line up with TRBD2. J lost 7 bases, V lost 5 bases, and 11 bases had no gene match. The CDR3 extends over 16 amino acids. Per the germline V gene, CDR1 is SGHTA and CDR2 is FQGNSA. The CDR3 nucleotides read TGTGCCAGCAGCCGACCTCCGGGACTAGCAAACGGGGAGCTGTTTTTT. This sequence encodes CASSRPPGLANGELFF.

This clonotype was detected a few times. The genes are TRBV15 and TRBJ2-7, with 11 bases that match TRBD2. The V gene end was trimmed by 0 bases and the J gene end by 6 bases; junction bases not matched to a gene: 7. The CDR3 has 16 amino acids. Germline CDR1 LNHNV, CDR2 YYDKDF (reference sequence). CDR3 sequence reads: CATSRESLAGAGEQYF. CDR3 coding DNA: TGTGCCACCAGCAGAGAATCACTAGCGGGAGCAGGCGAGCAGTACTTC.

This clonotype was recorded at least ten times. The rearrangement uses TRBV12-3 or TRBV12-4 and TRBJ2-7, with D perhaps matching TRBD2 (5 bases). This CDR3 has 17 amino acids. V gave up 6 bases and J gave up 3 bases, with 24 bases separating them. Written as DNA, the CDR3 is TGTGCCAGCAGCGCCCGGAGGTCAAGCGGAGGAAACTACGAGCAGTACTTC. It codes for CASSARRSSGGNYEQYF.

This clonotype was picked up a small number of times. The chain recombines TRBV6-6 with TRBJ1-6, with no clear D. V dropped 0 bases and J dropped 4 bases, with 4 bases sitting between them. Germline CDR1 reads MNHNY; CDR2 reads SVGAGI (reference sequence). The CDR3 spans 14 residues. CDR3 bases: TGTGCCAGCAGTTACTCCGGTTATAATTCACCCCTCCACTTT. Amino acids: CASSYSGYNSPLHF.

CDR3 in DNA: TGTGCCAGTAGTCTACAGGGACATACGCAGTATTTT. It translates to CASSLQGHTQYF. The J gene is TRBJ2-3, the V gene TRBV19; D perhaps matches TRBD1 (6 bases). Germline-derived CDR1 and CDR2 are LNHDA and SQIVND (reference sequence). V was clipped by 5 bases and J by 7 bases, with 10 bases between them. The CDR3 sequence is 12 residues long.

This clonotype was observed at least ten times. The chain has TRBV2 and TRBJ1-5; possible D gene TRBD1, 5 bases. CDR1 is SNHLY and CDR2 is FYNNEI in the germline V gene. The CDR3 has 13 amino acids. V was clipped by 7 bases and J by 5 bases, with 12 bases between them. The CDR3 region has the DNA TGTGCCAGCACCGAAGGAGGGGATCAGCCCCAGCATTTT. Translated: CASTEGGDQPQHF. The entire variable domain, with the rest obtained from reference TRBV2 and TRBJ1-5, is as follows: EPEVTQTPSHQVTQMGQEVILRCVPISNHLYFYWYRQILGQKVEFLVSFYNNEISEKSEIFDDQFSVERPDGSNFTLKIRSTKLEDSAMYFCASTEGGDQPQHFGDGTRLSIL.

Regarding this clonotype: A much larger clonotype is one base distant, so this may be a read error. The genes are TRBV7-2 and TRBJ2-2, with 7 positions matching TRBD2. Losses at the gene ends were 4 bases for V and 1 base for J; bases not matched to a gene: 6. CDR3 length: 16 amino acids. CDR1 and CDR2 (germline): SGHTA, FQGNSA. The CDR3 protein is CASSSVLAWNTGELFF. The DNA of the CDR3 is TGTGCCAGCAGCTCAGTACTAGCGTGGAACACCGGGGAGCTGTTTTTT.

The table lists this clonotype with many counts. The rearrangement joins TRBV2 to TRBJ2-7; tentatively, D is TRBD1 or TRBD2 (5 bases each). Germline-derived CDR1 and CDR2 are SNHLY and FYNNEI. The CDR3 sequence is 13 residues long. V was shortened by 4 bases and J by 2 bases, with 9 bases between the two germline ends. CDR3 loop: CASSGEGPYEQYF. CDR3 in DNA: TGTGCCAGCAGTGGAGAGGGGCCCTACGAGCAGTACTTC. Variable domain in full (rest from reference TRBV2 and TRBJ2-7): EPEVTQTPSHQVTQMGQEVILRCVPISNHLYFYWYRQILGQKVEFLVSFYNNEISEKSEIFDDQFSVERPDGSNFTLKIRSTKLEDSAMYFCASSGEGPYEQYFGPGTRLTVT.

The V and J genes are TRBV7-3 and TRBJ2-1; 10 bases line up with TRBD2. After removal of 4 bases from V and 8 bases from J, the junction contained 8 bases not matched to a gene. CDR1 is SGHTA, CDR2 FQGTGA, per germline. The CDR3 runs to 15 residues. Written as DNA, the CDR3 is TGTGCCAGCAGCTCCAGCGGGAGGGCCTCCGATGAGCAGTTCTTC. Translating gives CASSSSGRASDEQFF.

This clonotype came up many times. The rearrangement links TRBV18 to TRBJ1-5; the D is unclear. Looked up from germline, CDR1 is KGHSH and CDR2 is LQKENI. This CDR3 contains 15 residues. Between the trimmed V and J ends, which lost 2 bases and 4 bases, there was a span of 12 bases. The CDR3 region has the DNA TGTGCCAGCTCACCATGGCGACAAGGGAATCAGCCCCAGCATTTT. Encoded protein: CASSPWRQGNQPQHF.

There are many counts of this clonotype. The chain joins TRBV20-1 to TRBJ2-1, with 10 bases identical to TRBD2. V shed 6 bases and J 7 bases; nucleotides not matched to a gene: 12. The CDR3 sequence is 15 residues long. The V gene's germline CDR1 is DFQATT and CDR2 SNEGSKA (reference sequence). The CDR3 region has the DNA TGCAGTGCCCCAGGGGCTAGCGGGAGTTGGAATGAGCAGTTCTTC. Amino acid sequence: CSAPGASGSWNEQFF.

The gene calls are TRBV6-1 and TRBJ2-3, with 7 bases identical to TRBD2. The CDR3 extends over 14 amino acids. The germline V gene has CDR1 MNHNS and CDR2 SASEGT. Germline trimming cut 8 bases from V and 3 bases from J; bases unmatched to any gene: 8. DNA of the CDR3: TGTGCCAGCGTGGGGGGGAAGGGAACAGATACGCAGTATTTT. Translation: CASVGGKGTDTQYF.

This sequence joins TRBV4-1 and TRBJ1-1; perhaps TRBD1 as D (5 bases). The CDR3 consists of 13 residues. The V end was cut by 0 bases, the J end by 11 bases, with 13 bases between. CDR1 MGHRA and CDR2 YSYEKL come from the germline V gene. The CDR3, as DNA: TGCGCCAGCAGCCAAGATTTGGGGACGTCGGCTTTCTTT. Residues: CASSQDLGTSAFF.

The J gene is TRBJ2-5, the V gene TRBV29-1; 12 bases line up with TRBD2. J gave up 2 bases and V 3 bases, and 22 bases lay outside the gene matches. Looked up from germline, CDR1 is SQVTM and CDR2 is ANQGSEA. This CDR3 region has 21 residues. The CDR3 spells CSVDGLRSGTRLAGDQETQYF. The CDR3 bases are TGCAGCGTTGATGGGTTGCGGTCAGGGACCAGACTAGCGGGAGATCAAGAGACCCAGTACTTC.

This clonotype showed up many times. The chain uses TRBV3-1 and TRBJ1-5; the D gene is possibly TRBD1 (6 bases). V dropped 4 bases and J dropped 2 bases, with 21 bases sitting between them. The CDR3 runs 18 residues. Germline V CDR1 and CDR2: LGHDT, YNNKEL (reference sequence). In nucleotides, the CDR3 is TGTGCCAGCAGCCCCGCCCGGGGGCAGGGGAAGGGCAATCAGCCCCAGCATTTT. This gives the protein CASSPARGQGKGNQPQHF.

The chain links TRBV28 to TRBJ2-5, with D unresolved. The CDR3 covers 14 residues. CDR1 and CDR2 from the germline V gene are MDHEN and SYDVKM. Deletions cut 8 bases from V and 5 bases from J, with 18 bases between. CDR3 sequence: CASGAITQVETQYF. The CDR3 DNA reads TGTGCCAGCGGAGCTATTACCCAGGTGGAGACCCAGTACTTC.

The rearrangement uses TRBV30 and TRBJ2-1; D may be TRBD1 (6 bases). The germline V gene has CDR1 GTSNPN and CDR2 SVGIG (reference sequence). CDR3 length: 14 amino acids. V lost 0 bases and J lost 13, with 19 bases in between. The CDR3 nucleotides are TGTGCCTGGAGTGTACGAGGGGGACGACTATATCAGTTCTTC. It specifies CAWSVRGGRLYQFF.

In this sample, this clonotype turned up a few times. V and J are TRBV6-1 and TRBJ2-7, with D maybe TRBD1 (6 bases). Trimming took off 4 bases at V and 0 bases at J, with 16 bases between the two ends. This CDR3 contains 16 residues. CDR1 and CDR2 from the germline V gene are MNHNS and SASEGT. The CDR3 region is CASSVPDSHGSYEQYF. The CDR3 bases are TGTGCCAGCAGTGTGCCGGACAGTCACGGCTCCTACGAGCAGTACTTC.

This clonotype has a handful of counts. The chain has TRBV6-1 and TRBJ1-5, with D unclear. There are 14 residues in the CDR3. Trimming cost V 4 bases and J 6 bases, with 13 bases left between them. CDR1 and CDR2 (germline): MNHNS, SASEGT. The CDR3 DNA reads as TGTGCCAGCAGTGTTACTATGGGAGGTCAGCCCCAGCATTTT. Protein: CASSVTMGGQPQHF.

The J gene is TRBJ2-2, the V gene TRBV29-1; D unresolved. Germline CDR1 reads SQVTM; CDR2 reads ANQGSEA. Trimming removed 3 bases from V and 6 bases from J, with 2 bases in between. This CDR3 has 10 residues. CDR3 DNA: TGCAGCGTTGAGGCCGGGGAGCTGTTTTTT. Protein product: CSVEAGELFF.